These T cell receptor beta chains were read from a single sample in a study of spatial heterogeneity in lung cancer. TCRdb reanalysed the 5' RACE reads using MiXCR and keeps one entry per CDR3 protein. The sample carries approximately 3,800 distinct CDR3 sequences, about 16% recorded once. Sequenced here: PBMCs, sampled at surgery. These TCRs come from a male donor with early-stage non-small cell lung cancer. Both conserved end residues are trimmed from each CDR3. Fields, in order: V gene, CDR3 length, CDR3 protein.

TRBV6-5 14 ASRQNPRSGADTQY
TRBV12-3/TRBV12-4 10 ASSHLDQPQH
TRBV29-1 14 SVEVGGPLVYNEQF
TRBV28 10 ASHVVGEKLF
TRBV9 11 ASSVAPEGEQY
TRBV11-2 14 ASSLKPGQPDNEQF
TRBV3-1 13 ASSQGQSSYNEQF
TRBV7-9 14 ASSLALTGRADTQY
TRBV3-1 17 ASSQKVAPSASGANVLT
TRBV6-5 13 ASSPLAGRSYEQY
TRBV29-1 11 SVGPRGDYEQY
TRBV6-2/TRBV6-3 10 ASSRTGDTQY
TRBV7-6 13 ASSPGTGEKETQY
TRBV29-1 11 SVATGRTYEQY
TRBV3-1 14 ASSPSPRFYQETQY
TRBV24-1 11 ATRDGTDYGYT
TRBV25-1 12 ASSEGRLKNIQY
TRBV6-5 12 ASSRVRTNEKLF
TRBV9 13 ASSPTGTNTGELF
TRBV12-3/TRBV12-4 11 ASSLQGGTEAF
TRBV3-1 16 ASSHLRWTGGDTDTQY
TRBV14 14 ASSQERGQGRHEQY
TRBV7-9 13 ASSQAGESSYEQY
TRBV6-4 14 ASSEELGLGNTEAF
TRBV29-1 10 SVSDVRETQY
TRBV5-1 14 ASSLMGSGSYNEQF
TRBV19 13 ASSPRGRILYGYT
TRBV18 15 ASSPPMGTVQTDTQY
TRBV13 13 ASSFTGGAGDEQF
TRBV19 14 ASSAGRPGSNQPQH
TRBV6-5 12 ASSHGQGIYEQY
TRBV4-3 16 ASSQDRPTGASTDTQY
TRBV10-3 14 AIGAGTGTSTDTQY